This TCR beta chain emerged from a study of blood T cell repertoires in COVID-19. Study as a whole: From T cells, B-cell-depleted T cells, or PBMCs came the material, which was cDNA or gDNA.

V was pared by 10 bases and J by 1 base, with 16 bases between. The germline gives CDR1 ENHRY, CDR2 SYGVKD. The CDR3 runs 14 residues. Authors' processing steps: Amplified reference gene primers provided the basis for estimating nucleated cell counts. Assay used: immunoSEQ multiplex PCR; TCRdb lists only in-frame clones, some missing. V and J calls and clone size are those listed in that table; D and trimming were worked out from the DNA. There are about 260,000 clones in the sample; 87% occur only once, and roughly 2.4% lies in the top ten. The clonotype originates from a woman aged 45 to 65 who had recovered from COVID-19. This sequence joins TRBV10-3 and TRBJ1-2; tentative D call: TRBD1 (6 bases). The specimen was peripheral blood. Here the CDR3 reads CATRQAILNYGYTF. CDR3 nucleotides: TGTGCCACGAGACAGGCCATCCTTAACTATGGCTACACCTTC.